The 31 T cell receptor beta chains reported below all come from one sample, sequenced in a study of CD8 T cells in ankylosing spondylitis. These receptors have no known antigen. TCRdb fed the 5' RACE reads into MiXCR, producing one record per CDR3 protein. This sample has around 220,000 distinct CDR3 sequences, with around 19% found just once. Study-wide points: A TCR beta motif of about eight highly homologous variants seemed to mark ankylosing spondylitis blood.

The material sequenced was blood, either unsorted or a sorted T cell fraction (not recorded which). These receptors came from a male donor with ankylosing spondylitis.

The CDR3, as DNA: TGTGCCACCAGTCCGGATTACTACAATGAGCAGTTCTTC. It is translated as CATSPDYYNEQFF. The chain employs TRBV24-1 and TRBJ2-1, with D uncertain. The CDR3 totals 13 residues. From germline, CDR1 is KGHDR and CDR2 SFDVKD. Trimming stripped 6 bases from V and 3 bases from J, with 8 bases between.

This clonotype showed up just a few times. This chain joins TRBV19 and TRBJ2-1, with TRBD2 identical over 7 bases. The CDR3 consists of 18 residues. The V and J ends lost 0 bases and 1 base, in that order; junction bases with no gene match: 9. Germline V gives CDR1 LNHDA, CDR2 SQIVND (reference sequence). CDR3 region: CASSIDGSGKGSYNEQFF. Written as DNA, the CDR3 is TGTGCCAGTAGTATAGATGGGAGCGGGAAAGGGTCCTACAATGAGCAGTTCTTC.

This clonotype came up a few times. The chain carries TRBV9 and TRBJ2-3; perhaps D is TRBD1 or TRBD2 (5 bases each). The CDR3 runs to 14 residues. Germline V lookup: CDR1 SGDLS, CDR2 YYNGEE. V was trimmed by 7 bases and J by 0 bases, leaving 12 bases between them. The CDR3 DNA follows: TGTGCCAGCTCTGGGGACGGCAGCACAGATACGCAGTATTTT. As protein: CASSGDGSTDTQYF.

The V gene is TRBV10-3, the J gene TRBJ2-5; D remains ambiguous. The CDR3 has 12 amino acids. V was pared by 3 bases and J by 7 bases, with 9 bases between. Germline V gene lookup returns CDR1 ENHRY and CDR2 SYGVKD. For the CDR3, the DNA is TGTGCCATCAGTGACCCAAGTGGGACCCAGTACTTC. Translated, it gives CAISDPSGTQYF.

The rearrangement uses TRBV2 and TRBJ2-7; 8 bases map to TRBD1. The junction had 10 bases not matched to a gene; V was cut back by 6 bases and J by 3 bases. This CDR3 comprises 15 residues. In germline, CDR1 is SNHLY, CDR2 FYNNEI. CDR3 residues: CASSAGTGGLYEQYF. The DNA for the CDR3 is TGTGCCAGCAGCGCCGGGACAGGTGGGCTCTACGAGCAGTACTTC.

In this sample, this clonotype turned up many times. The chain has TRBV12-3 or TRBV12-4 and TRBJ1-6; 9 nucleotides match TRBD1. With V trimmed by 6 bases and J by 8 bases, 5 bases remained unmatched. This CDR3 is 14 amino acids long. The CDR3 sequence: CASRWGQGDSPLHF. For the CDR3, the DNA is TGTGCCAGCAGGTGGGGACAGGGCGATTCACCCCTCCACTTT.

The rearrangement uses TRBV7-3 and TRBJ1-2; perhaps TRBD1 as D (6 bases). This CDR3 contains 13 residues. The V end lost 5 bases, the J end lost 7 bases, and 14 bases lay between the germline ends. Germline CDR1 and CDR2: SGHTA and FQGTGA. CDR3 protein: CASSEGGTGGYTF. The CDR3 DNA reads as TGTGCCAGCAGCGAGGGGGGAACTGGTGGCTACACCTTC. Complete variable domain (other parts from reference TRBV7-3 and TRBJ1-2): GAGVSQTPSNKVTEKGKYVELRCDPISGHTALYWYRQSLGQGPEFLIYFQGTGAADDSGLPNDRFFAVRPEGSVSTLKIQRTERGDSAVYLCASSEGGTGGYTFGSGTRLTVV.

This clonotype occurred many times. The chain carries TRBV12-3 or TRBV12-4 and TRBJ1-1; possibly TRBD1 for D (5 bases). V was shortened by 3 bases and J by 5 bases, with 13 bases between the two germline ends. The CDR3 is made up of 14 amino acids. As DNA, the CDR3 is TGTGCCAGCAGTTTCCCAACGGGGGTAACTGAAGCTTTCTTT. It codes for CASSFPTGVTEAFF.

This clonotype has more than one count but fewer than ten. The chain has TRBV27 and TRBJ2-1; 10 nucleotides align to TRBD2. The V gene end was trimmed by 2 bases and the J gene end by 2 bases; junction bases not matched to a gene: 6. The CDR3 is 17 residues long. CDR1 is MNHEY, CDR2 SMNVEV, per germline (reference sequence). CDR3 DNA: TGTGCCAGCAGTTTAGGGGCTAGCGGGGGAACCTACAATGAGCAGTTCTTC. It encodes CASSLGASGGTYNEQFF.

This sequence joins TRBV28 and TRBJ1-5; D is undetermined. Trimming stripped 6 bases from V and 5 bases from J, with 11 bases between. There are 13 residues in the CDR3. The germline V gene has CDR1 MDHEN and CDR2 SYDVKM. CDR3 DNA: TGTGCCAGCAGCCAAGGGCCATATCAGCCCCAGCATTTT. This translates into CASSQGPYQPQHF.

This clonotype turned up a few times. This chain's CDR3 is CASSPGRLGFNEQFF. CDR3 nucleotides: TGTGCCAGCAGTCCAGGGAGGCTAGGGTTCAATGAGCAGTTCTTC. The V gene is TRBV7-9, the J gene TRBJ2-1; maybe TRBD2 (6 bases). Deletions cut 6 bases from V and 6 bases from J, with 18 bases between. This CDR3 has 15 residues. Germline values: CDR1 SEHNR, CDR2 FQNEAQ (reference sequence).

The count of this clonotype is one. The rearrangement links TRBV6-2 or TRBV6-3 to TRBJ2-1; D may be TRBD1 (6 bases). The CDR3 has 17 residues. Trimming pared 2 bases from V and 9 bases from J, leaving 23 bases between. Germline V gene sequence: CDR1 MNHEY, CDR2 SVGEGT. Here the CDR3 reads CASSYGVEAGARSEQFF. The CDR3 DNA reads as TGTGCCAGCAGTTACGGGGTGGAGGCAGGGGCCAGGAGTGAGCAGTTCTTC.

The CDR3 protein is CASSLQGAGDTQYF. In DNA, the CDR3 is TGTGCCAGCAGCCTACAGGGGGCCGGGGATACGCAGTATTTT. The rearrangement uses TRBV27 and TRBJ2-3, with 9 bases matching TRBD1. Germline V gene data show CDR1 as MNHEY and CDR2 as SMNVEV (reference sequence). The ends lost 6 bases at V and 6 bases at J; junction bases unmatched: 7. There are 14 residues in the CDR3.

This clonotype was picked up a small number of times. The chain is built from TRBV12-3 or TRBV12-4 and TRBJ2-7, with TRBD2 identical over 8 bases. This CDR3 region has 14 residues. The V gene end was trimmed by 5 bases and the J gene end by 2 bases; junction bases not matched to a gene: 5. The CDR3 bases are TGTGCCAGCAGTCAGCGGGAGAATGCCTACGAGCAGTACTTC. It translates to CASSQRENAYEQYF.

This clonotype has a handful of counts. The chain uses TRBV2 and TRBJ1-6; D unresolved. CDR1 is SNHLY and CDR2 is FYNNEI in the germline V gene. Between the trimmed V and J ends, which lost 3 bases and 6 bases, there was a span of 15 bases. The CDR3 loop spans 16 amino acids. CDR3 nucleotide sequence: TGTGCCAGCAGTGACACGGCCGCGGCCTTTAATTCACCCCTCCACTTT. Its translation is CASSDTAAAFNSPLHF. The full variable domain, in which reference TRBV2 and TRBJ1-6 provide the parts outside the CDR3, is EPEVTQTPSHQVTQMGQEVILRCVPISNHLYFYWYRQILGQKVEFLVSFYNNEISEKSEIFDDQFSVERPDGSNFTLKIRSTKLEDSAMYFCASSDTAAAFNSPLHFGNGTRLTVT.

Points on this clonotype: The germline gene is not matched at one end of the junction; a read error may be the cause. The CDR3 reads CASSLANNEQSF. Written as DNA, the CDR3 is TGTGCCAGCAGTTTAGCCAACAATGAGCAGTCCTTC. The chain joins TRBV28 to TRBJ2-1, with D uncertain. Germline loops: CDR1 MDHEN, CDR2 SYDVKM. The length of the CDR3 is 12 residues.

This clonotype was seen a handful of times. This sequence joins TRBV20-1 and TRBJ2-2; 7 bases map to TRBD2. In germline, CDR1 is DFQATT, CDR2 SNEGSKA (reference sequence). The CDR3 consists of 16 residues. V trimming: 6 bases; J trimming: 6 bases; junction bases outside the gene matches: 16. CDR3 sequence: CSAPSWMGGPAGELFF. The CDR3 DNA follows: TGCAGTGCACCCAGCTGGATGGGAGGGCCCGCCGGGGAGCTGTTTTTT.

This clonotype was counted between two and nine times. The chain recombines TRBV9 with TRBJ2-3, with TRBD2 matching 7 bases. CDR3 length: 16 amino acids. The germline CDR1 and CDR2 sequences are SGDLS and YYNGEE. V shed 0 bases, J shed 0 bases, and the junction held 4 bases outside the gene matches. In nucleotides, the CDR3 is TGTGCCAGCAGCGTAGAAGGCGGGGGAAGCACAGATACGCAGTATTTT. Protein sequence: CASSVEGGGSTDTQYF.

The genes are TRBV3-1 and TRBJ1-1; D gene ambiguous. The germline gives CDR1 LGHDT, CDR2 YNNKEL (reference sequence). Trimming removed 0 bases at V and 7 bases at J, with 6 bases between. CDR3 length: 12 amino acids. The CDR3 DNA sequence: TGTGCCAGCAGCCAAGATCGCCTTGAAGCTTTCTTT. Translating it yields CASSQDRLEAFF.

This CDR3 is CASAGGRSYNEQFF. The CDR3 DNA reads as TGTGCCAGTGCGGGCGGGAGGAGCTACAATGAGCAGTTCTTC. The V gene is TRBV5-5, the J gene TRBJ2-1, with 8 bases identical to TRBD2. The CDR3 runs 14 residues. J was trimmed by 3 bases and V by 8 bases; bases with no gene match: 7. Germline CDR1 and CDR2: SGHKS and YYEKEE (reference sequence).

The chain couples TRBV7-9 to TRBJ2-5; D may be TRBD1 (6 bases). V shed 2 bases and J shed 4 bases, with 14 bases lying between them. Per germline, CDR1 SEHNR and CDR2 FQNEAQ (reference sequence). The length of the CDR3 is 15 residues. The CDR3, as DNA: TGTGCCAGCAGCTTAACACAGGGTGGTCTAGAGACCCAGTACTTC. Translating gives CASSLTQGGLETQYF.

This chain connects TRBV9 to TRBJ2-3; D remains unclear. The CDR3 is 15 residues long. CDR1 is SGDLS, CDR2 YYNGEE, per germline. V lost 0 bases and J lost 1, with 9 bases in between. The CDR3 DNA sequence: TGTGCCAGCAGCGTAGAAACCGGTGGCACAGATACGCAGTATTTT. Translated: CASSVETGGTDTQYF. Full variable domain (outside the CDR3, taken from reference TRBV9 and TRBJ2-3): DSGVTQTPKHLITATGQRVTLRCSPRSGDLSVYWYQQSLDQGLQFLIQYYNGEERAKGNILERFSAQQFPDLHSELNLSSLELGDSALYFCASSVETGGTDTQYFGPGTRLTVL.

V gene TRBV29-1 combines with J gene TRBJ2-7, with D perhaps matching TRBD2 (5 bases). Trimming shortened V by 4 bases and J by 2 bases, and 12 bases separated the two germline ends. Germline CDR1 and CDR2: SQVTM and ANQGSEA. The CDR3 sequence is 13 residues long. The CDR3 loop is CSVGGRGAYEQYF. CDR3 DNA sequence: TGCAGCGTTGGCGGGCGTGGAGCCTACGAGCAGTACTTC.

The table lists this clonotype with many counts. The chain recombines TRBV2 with TRBJ1-1; D unresolved. The germline V and J ends were trimmed by 2 bases and 4 bases, with 5 bases remaining between them. This CDR3 comprises 12 residues. The germline gives CDR1 SNHLY, CDR2 FYNNEI. Here the CDR3 reads CASSELFTEAFF. The CDR3 DNA is TGTGCCAGCAGTGAACTGTTCACTGAAGCTTTCTTT.

This clonotype was picked up a small number of times. The rearrangement links TRBV7-9 to TRBJ2-1; D is uncertain. The CDR3 totals 11 residues. CDR1 is SEHNR, CDR2 FQNEAQ, per germline (reference sequence). V lost 3 bases, J lost 13 bases, and 10 bases lay in between. CDR3 nucleotide sequence: TGTGCCAGCAGCTTGGGTCTAGGCCAGTTCTTC. Translated, it gives CASSLGLGQFF.

This clonotype was seen a handful of times. The chain carries TRBV7-9 and TRBJ2-7; D unresolved. The CDR3 length is 14 residues. Trimming pared 1 base from V and 3 bases from J, leaving 10 bases between. Germline lookup yields CDR1 SEHNR and CDR2 FQNEAQ (reference sequence). The DNA for the CDR3 is TGTGCCAGCAGCTTAGAAGAGACGGTCTACGAGCAGTACTTC. This sequence encodes CASSLEETVYEQYF.

A few counts support this clonotype. The chain carries TRBV4-1 and TRBJ1-5; D is undetermined. V dropped 2 bases and J dropped 0 bases, with 17 bases sitting between them. Germline V CDR1 and CDR2: MGHRA, YSYEKL. CDR3 length: 18 amino acids. The CDR3 loop is CASSQSPPKGYSNQPQHF. The CDR3 nucleotides are TGCGCCAGCAGCCAATCTCCCCCCAAGGGATATAGCAATCAGCCCCAGCATTTT.

The chain is built from TRBV19 and TRBJ2-7; weak D call: TRBD1 (5 bases). Germline V lookup: CDR1 LNHDA, CDR2 SQIVND (reference sequence). The CDR3 has 14 amino acids. V was shortened by 3 bases and J by 2 bases, with 11 bases between the two germline ends. The chain's CDR3 is CASSISQGTYEQYF. DNA of the CDR3: TGTGCCAGTAGTATTTCTCAGGGAACCTACGAGCAGTACTTC.

In this sample, this clonotype turned up a few times. The chain links TRBV9 to TRBJ1-6; D gene uncertain. This CDR3 has 17 amino acids. CDR1 is SGDLS and CDR2 is YYNGEE in the germline V gene. V was shortened by 3 bases and J by 5 bases, with 18 bases between the two germline ends. The CDR3 DNA is TGTGCCAGCAGCGCAGGCCTCTTGGCAGGTGATAATTCACCCCTCCACTTT. This encodes CASSAGLLAGDNSPLHF. The full variable domain, its missing parts supplied by reference TRBV9 and TRBJ1-6, is DSGVTQTPKHLITATGQRVTLRCSPRSGDLSVYWYQQSLDQGLQFLIQYYNGEERAKGNILERFSAQQFPDLHSELNLSSLELGDSALYFCASSAGLLAGDNSPLHFGNGTRLTVT.

The gene calls are TRBV4-2 and TRBJ1-5; 8 bases fit TRBD1. Germline-derived CDR1 and CDR2 are LGHNA and YNFKEQ. The CDR3 sequence is 16 residues long. After removal of 0 bases from V and 7 bases from J, the junction contained 8 bases not matched to a gene. DNA for the CDR3: TGTGCCAGCAGCCAAGAAAGGGCAGGGGGCCTACAGCCCCAGCATTTT. Protein: CASSQERAGGLQPQHF.

This clonotype was seen repeatedly, ten times or more. The chain uses TRBV4-3 and TRBJ2-7, with 9 bases lining up with TRBD1. Losses at the gene ends were 0 bases for V and 0 bases for J; bases not matched to a gene: 6. CDR1 is LGHNA and CDR2 is YSLEER in the germline V gene. There are 17 residues in the CDR3. Here the CDR3 reads CASSQELTGGVSYEQYF. As DNA, the CDR3 is TGCGCCAGCAGCCAAGAGTTGACAGGGGGGGTCTCCTACGAGCAGTACTTC.